The 32 T cell receptor beta chains in this list originate from one sample, sequenced in a study of vaccination effects on CD4 cells after COVID-19. This table comes from immunoSEQ multiplex PCR, and its TCRdb copy is limited to in-frame clones, with some not included. The sample shows tens of thousands of clones, 74% of them seen only once. Antigen-specific CD4+ T cells were expanded with viral peptide pools in the ViraFEST assay before sequencing. Culture proceeded for approximately 10 days, and CD4+ T cells were then isolated. Two-dose vaccination with either BNT162b2 or mRNA-1273 was given to the participants. Their antigen targets remain unknown. The sample consisted of CD4+ T cells from PBMCs cultured with HCoV-OC43 spike peptides, taken after COVID-19 vaccination. Indicated subset: HCoV-OC43 spike overlapping peptide pool stimulation. The receptors derive from a human donor who received a COVID-19 vaccine.

This clone has a single count. The CDR3 sequence: CASSSNTLVNEQFF. In nucleotides, the CDR3 is TGTGCCAGCAGCTCGAATACTCTAGTCAATGAGCAGTTCTTC. The chain employs TRBV7-8 and TRBJ2-1; D gene uncertain. This CDR3 is built from 14 residues. Deletions cut 4 bases from V and 6 bases from J, with 13 bases between. The V gene's germline CDR1 is SGHVS and CDR2 FQNEAQ.

The rearrangement uses TRBV6-1 and TRBJ2-7; D gene uncertain. CDR1 MNHNS and CDR2 SASEGT come from the germline V gene. This CDR3 contains 15 residues. The V gene lost 2 bases and the J gene lost 0 bases, with 11 bases spanning the gap. The CDR3 region is CASSELGSSSYEQYF. The DNA for the CDR3 is TGTGCCAGCAGTGAATTGGGCAGTTCCTCCTACGAGCAGTACTTC.

This chain joins TRBV27 and TRBJ2-1, with 13 bases matching TRBD2. V lost 3 bases and J lost 7; bases outside the gene matches: 9. This CDR3 is built from 17 residues. Germline V gives CDR1 MNHEY, CDR2 SMNVEV (reference sequence). The CDR3 loop reads CASSFLFGTSGMNEQFF. The CDR3, as DNA: TGTGCCAGCAGTTTCTTATTTGGGACTAGCGGGATGAATGAGCAGTTCTTC.

The V and J genes are TRBV27 and TRBJ2-7; 7 nucleotides line up with TRBD2. The J segment lost 1 base and the V segment lost 0 bases, leaving 6 bases of the junction unmatched. This CDR3 is 16 amino acids long. Germline assignment: CDR1 MNHEY and CDR2 SMNVEV (reference sequence). The CDR3 loop reads CASSLSGGVKSYEQYF. CDR3 DNA sequence: TGTGCCAGCAGTTTATCGGGAGGGGTAAAGTCCTACGAGCAGTACTTC.

V gene TRBV4-1 combines with J gene TRBJ1-4; D may be TRBD1 (6 bases). The germline V gene has CDR1 MGHRA and CDR2 YSYEKL. This CDR3 is built from 15 residues. V dropped 0 bases and J dropped 7 bases, with 12 bases sitting between them. Here the CDR3 reads CASSQEGARSEKLFF. In nucleotides, the CDR3 is TGCGCCAGCAGCCAAGAGGGGGCGCGGAGTGAAAAACTGTTTTTT.

This chain uses TRBV5-1 with TRBJ2-5; D gene ambiguous. The CDR3 has 14 amino acids. CDR1 is SGHRS, CDR2 YFSETQ, per germline. V was trimmed by 5 bases and J by 0 bases, leaving 11 bases between them. The CDR3 loop reads CASRLAIYQETQYF. The CDR3 region has the DNA TGCGCCAGCAGGTTAGCTATTTACCAAGAGACCCAGTACTTC.

The V and J genes are TRBV6-5 and TRBJ2-1; weak D call: TRBD2 (5 bases). This CDR3 comprises 13 residues. Trimming left V 6 bases short and J 2 bases short, with 8 bases between. Germline loops: CDR1 MNHEY, CDR2 SVGAGI. CDR3 DNA: TGTGCCAGCAGAACACTAGCCTACAATGAGCAGTTCTTC. Protein sequence: CASRTLAYNEQFF.

The chain has TRBV27 and TRBJ2-7; 11 positions match TRBD2. Looked up from germline, CDR1 is MNHEY and CDR2 is SMNVEV (reference sequence). J gave up 3 bases and V 0 bases, and 4 bases lay outside the gene matches. The CDR3 is 16 amino acids. The CDR3 nucleotides are TGTGCCAGCAGTTTATCGGGGACTAGCGGAATCTACGAGCAGTACTTC. Translation gives CASSLSGTSGIYEQYF.

The chain has TRBV6-5 and TRBJ2-5; D gene ambiguous. Looked up from germline, CDR1 is MNHEY and CDR2 is SVGAGI. CDR3 size: 13 residues. V lost 5 bases and J lost 5, with 12 bases in between. The DNA for the CDR3 is TGTGCCAGCAGTCCTCCTTTGAGGGAGACCCAGTACTTC. Translating it yields CASSPPLRETQYF.

Concerning this clone itself: Germline is not matched at one junction end, which may reflect a read error. The chain recombines TRBV6-6 with TRBJ2-2; D call uncertain. The V gene's germline CDR1 is MNHNY and CDR2 SVGAGI (reference sequence). This CDR3 region has 13 residues. The CDR3 protein is CVSISLGNGELFF. The CDR3 DNA follows: TGTGTCAGCATAAGTTTAGGGAACGGGGAGCTGTTTTTT.

In this sample, this clone turned up a few times. This chain joins TRBV6-6 and TRBJ2-1; 8 positions match TRBD1. The junction had 7 bases not matched to a gene; V was cut back by 6 bases and J by 6 bases. Germline V gives CDR1 MNHNY, CDR2 SVGAGI (reference sequence). This CDR3 region has 14 residues. In DNA, the CDR3 is TGTGCCAGCAGAGCCGGGACAGGCGGCAATGAGCAGTTCTTC. Its protein product is CASRAGTGGNEQFF.

Turning to this clone: This CDR3 is also generated by other DNA sequences in the sample. The chain joins TRBV11-3 to TRBJ1-1; the D is unclear. There are 14 residues in the CDR3. Looked up from germline, CDR1 is SGHNT and CDR2 is YENEEA. The V end lost 3 bases, the J end lost 1 base, and 9 bases lay between the germline ends. Here the CDR3 reads CASSFSGGNTEAFF. The CDR3 DNA is TGTGCCAGCAGCTTTTCAGGTGGGAACACTGAAGCTTTCTTT.

The V gene is TRBV5-8, the J gene TRBJ1-1; TRBD1 agrees at 10 bases. CDR3 length: 14 residues. Germline V lookup: CDR1 SGHTS, CDR2 YDEGEE. Trimming cost V 2 bases and J 8 bases; bases outside gene matches: 6. The CDR3 nucleotides are TGTGCCAGCAGCTTTCGGGACAGGGGACTCGAAGCTTTCTTT. It translates to CASSFRDRGLEAFF.

A few counts support this clone. The chain joins TRBV5-8 to TRBJ1-4, with 7 bases matching TRBD1. Germline-derived CDR1 and CDR2 are SGHTS and YDEGEE. Trimming at V came to 5 bases and at J to 7 bases, leaving 8 bases not matched to a gene. The CDR3 loop spans 14 amino acids. The CDR3 loop reads CASRSGTEFEKLFF. The CDR3 coding sequence is TGTGCCAGCAGGTCCGGGACAGAGTTTGAAAAACTGTTTTTT.

The chain carries TRBV5-8 and TRBJ1-5; D gene ambiguous. Germline V CDR1 and CDR2: SGHTS, YDEGEE. The CDR3 consists of 16 residues. The V gene lost 1 base and the J gene lost 3 bases, with 14 bases spanning the gap. The CDR3 nucleotides are TGTGCCAGCAGCTTGTCGATACAGCTTTTCAATCAGCCCCAGCATTTT. It specifies CASSLSIQLFNQPQHF.

The V call is TRBV3-1 (or the pseudogene TRBV3-2), the J call TRBJ1-1; TRBD1 aligns across 7 bases. CDR1 and CDR2 from the germline V gene are LGHDT and YNNKEL (reference sequence). V shed 6 bases, J shed 1 base, and the junction held 5 bases outside the gene matches. The length of the CDR3 is 14 residues. The chain's CDR3 is CASRQDRPNTEAFF. The CDR3 bases are TGTGCCAGCAGACAGGACAGGCCGAACACTGAAGCTTTCTTT.

The chain is built from TRBV6-1 and TRBJ2-3; D might be TRBD1 (6 bases). Per the germline V gene, CDR1 is MNHNS and CDR2 is SASEGT. V shed 1 base and J shed 5 bases, with 22 bases lying between them. CDR3 length equals 18 residues. The CDR3 DNA is TGTGCCAGCAGTGAAGTCAGACCCGGGACATATCTCAAAGATACGCAGTATTTT. Its protein is CASSEVRPGTYLKDTQYF.

The chain is built from TRBV4-2 and TRBJ2-1, with D possibly called TRBD1 or TRBD2 (5 bases each). V was clipped by 2 bases and J by 0 bases, with 11 bases between them. The CDR3 consists of 16 residues. Germline lookup yields CDR1 LGHNA and CDR2 YNFKEQ. The DNA of the CDR3 is TGTGCCAGCAGCCAACTAGAGGGGAGCTCCTACAATGAGCAGTTCTTC. Translated, it gives CASSQLEGSSYNEQFF.

The rearrangement joins TRBV5-1 to TRBJ1-1, with a possible D match to TRBD1 (6 bases). This CDR3 region has 13 residues. Deletions cut 4 bases from V and 3 bases from J, with 10 bases between. Germline assignment: CDR1 SGHRS and CDR2 YFSETQ. In nucleotides, the CDR3 is TGCGCCAGCAGCCGCACAGGGTACACTGAAGCTTTCTTT. This translates into CASSRTGYTEAFF.

The V call is TRBV12-3 or TRBV12-4, the J call TRBJ1-5, with 8 positions matching TRBD1. V lost 6 bases, J lost 10 bases, and 5 bases stayed unmatched. The CDR3 spans 12 residues. This CDR3 is CASRRTGSPQHF. As DNA, the CDR3 is TGTGCCAGCAGACGGACAGGGAGCCCCCAGCATTTT.

The V and J genes are TRBV15 and TRBJ1-6, with a tentative D call TRBD1 (5 bases). The CDR3 length is 13 residues. V shed 8 bases and J shed 4 bases, with 9 bases lying between them. Germline V CDR1 and CDR2: LNHNV, YYDKDF (reference sequence). The CDR3 loop is CATGTNYNSPLHF. CDR3 nucleotides: TGTGCCACCGGGACGAATTATAATTCACCCCTCCACTTT.

This rearrangement joins TRBV7-9 to TRBJ1-2; D remains ambiguous. The CDR3 consists of 16 residues. Germline CDR1 SEHNR, CDR2 FQNEAQ (reference sequence). Between the trimmed V and J ends, which lost 2 bases and 0 bases, there was a span of 13 bases. The CDR3 here is CASSLPAPPANYGYTF. The CDR3 DNA follows: TGTGCCAGCAGCTTACCGGCACCCCCCGCTAACTATGGCTACACCTTC.

A few counts support this clone. The J gene is TRBJ2-3, the V gene TRBV5-1, with TRBD1 matching 8 bases. The trim removed 0 bases at V and 5 bases at J, leaving 11 bases unmatched. The CDR3 is 17 amino acids. Germline V gives CDR1 SGHRS, CDR2 YFSETQ. For the CDR3, the DNA is TGCGCCAGCAGCTTGGCCTATACAGGGGGTGGGCTAGATACGCAGTATTTT. This encodes CASSLAYTGGGLDTQYF.

This chain joins TRBV9 and TRBJ1-2; TRBD1 might be the D (6 bases). Germline V gives CDR1 SGDLS, CDR2 YYNGEE. The CDR3 covers 13 residues. Trimming stripped 4 bases from V and 3 bases from J, with 10 bases between. The CDR3 region is CASSRDTDYGYTF. Written as DNA, the CDR3 is TGTGCCAGCAGCCGGGACACGGACTATGGCTACACCTTC.

This clone was seen more than once but under ten times. The chain uses TRBV9 and TRBJ1-2; 9 bases line up with TRBD1. V dropped 4 bases and J dropped 8; count of bases not matched to a gene: 6. This CDR3 spans 13 amino acids. Looked up from germline, CDR1 is SGDLS and CDR2 is YYNGEE. This CDR3 is CASSPGTGRGYTF. The CDR3 DNA reads TGTGCCAGCAGCCCTGGGACAGGGCGAGGCTACACCTTC. The complete variable domain, with remaining parts taken from reference TRBV9 and TRBJ1-2, reads DSGVTQTPKHLITATGQRVTLRCSPRSGDLSVYWYQQSLDQGLQFLIQYYNGEERAKGNILERFSAQQFPDLHSELNLSSLELGDSALYFCASSPGTGRGYTFGSGTRLTVV.

This rearrangement joins TRBV7-8 to TRBJ2-1; 12 nucleotides match TRBD2. The trim removed 2 bases at V and 10 bases at J, leaving 9 bases unmatched. The CDR3 runs to 16 residues. Germline loops: CDR1 SGHVS, CDR2 FQNEAQ. The CDR3 DNA is TGTGCCAGCAGCTTAAGCTCTAGCGGGGGGGCGGGGGAGCAGTTCTTC. This translates into CASSLSSSGGAGEQFF.

This sequence joins TRBV19 and TRBJ2-5; TRBD1 aligns across 7 bases. Germline loops: CDR1 LNHDA, CDR2 SQIVND (reference sequence). V lost 3 bases and J lost 1; bases outside the gene matches: 8. The CDR3 has 16 residues. The DNA of the CDR3 is TGTGCCAGTAGTATCCGACAGGGTCGTACCCAAGAGACCCAGTACTTC. This sequence encodes CASSIRQGRTQETQYF. The whole variable domain, remainder taken from reference TRBV19 and TRBJ2-5, is DGGITQSPKYLFRKEGQNVTLSCEQNLNHDAMYWYRQDPGQGLRLIYYSQIVNDFQKGDIAEGYSVSREKKESFPLTVTSAQKNPTAFYLCASSIRQGRTQETQYFGPGTRLLVL.

The chain joins TRBV2 to TRBJ1-1; D is possibly TRBD1 (5 bases). V lost 5 bases and J lost 4, with 14 bases in between. The CDR3 has 14 residues. Germline loops: CDR1 SNHLY, CDR2 FYNNEI. CDR3 residues: CASSTTGGRTEAFF. CDR3 DNA: TGTGCCAGCAGTACTACAGGTGGGCGCACTGAAGCTTTCTTT.

The gene calls are TRBV19 and TRBJ2-1; tentative D call: TRBD1 (6 bases). Per germline, CDR1 LNHDA and CDR2 SQIVND (reference sequence). Trimming left V 6 bases short and J 2 bases short, with 17 bases between. The CDR3 covers 16 residues. CDR3: CASRPTFDRPYNEQFF. CDR3 in DNA: TGTGCCAGTAGACCCACCTTTGACAGGCCCTACAATGAGCAGTTCTTC.

This clone has only one observation. This sequence joins TRBV5-1 and TRBJ2-3, with D unresolved. The V end was cut by 1 base, the J end by 0 bases, with 9 bases between. The CDR3 is made up of 15 amino acids. The germline CDR1 and CDR2 sequences are SGHRS and YFSETQ. Written as DNA, the CDR3 is TGCGCCAGCAGCTTGACGCGGCCCAGCACAGATACGCAGTATTTT. Protein: CASSLTRPSTDTQYF.

V is TRBV4-1 and J is TRBJ1-5; maybe TRBD1 (6 bases). Germline V gene data show CDR1 as MGHRA and CDR2 as YSYEKL. V shed 6 bases and J shed 0 bases, with 15 bases lying between them. CDR3 size: 16 residues. CDR3 in DNA: TGCGCCAGCAGACTCACGGACAGATATAGCAATCAGCCCCAGCATTTT. This codes for CASRLTDRYSNQPQHF.

The chain joins TRBV12-3 or TRBV12-4 to TRBJ1-2; D is possibly TRBD1 (6 bases). The CDR3 covers 13 residues. V was cut by 3 bases and J by 6 bases, with 11 bases left in between. The DNA for the CDR3 is TGTGCCAGCAGTTTTCGGACAGCCCATGGCTACACCTTC. Its translation: CASSFRTAHGYTF.